The clone carrying this T cell receptor beta chain was observed many times. The entry originates in a study of T-cell reconstitution after alpha-beta-depleted transplantation in children. V gave up 5 bases and J gave up 5 bases, with 6 bases separating them. Germline loops: CDR1 MDHEN, CDR2 SYDVKM. The CDR3 sequence is 11 residues long. Unique molecular identifiers tagged the TCRbeta library. TCRdb reprocessed the PCR reads with MiXCR, giving one entry per CDR3 protein. The sample shows approximately 210,000 distinct CDR3 sequences, 14% to 15% of them seen only once. The sequence was collected from a human donor who donated a stem cell graft to a child with acute lymphoblastic leukemia. The chain links TRBV28 to TRBJ1-2, with D hard to call. Sequences were derived from PBMCs from the stem cell graft donor, sampled from the stem cell graft. As DNA, the CDR3 is TGTGCCAGCAGTCATCGATATGGCTACACCTTC. Protein sequence: CASSHRYGYTF.